This TCR beta chain was profiled in a study of T cell responses to AZD1222 COVID-19 vaccine. Study results and caveats: Donors were mostly white British, more females; clonal diversity possibly underestimated. No day 14 peak samples; only post-peak repertoires were characterized. Regions 160-218 and 743-854 dominated among vaccine-associated CD4 TCRs spanning spike. Only 6 or 7 people who got AZD1222 tested seropositive at baseline.

V lost 5 bases and J 0 bases, leaving 10 bases between the germline ends. The CDR3 runs 14 residues. The germline V gene has CDR1 ENHRY and CDR2 SYGVKD. Comments on this clone: Its antigen is unknown.

Profiling relied on immunoSEQ multiplex PCR, and the TCRdb table lists in-frame clones only, not all of them. The profile shows more than 100,000 clones, roughly 91% of them singletons. The source of this sequence is an adult in good health. The sequenced sample was peripheral blood, obtained on day 0 of AZD1222 vaccination. The rearrangement uses TRBV10-3 and TRBJ1-1; D is undetermined. The CDR3 loop is CAISPGEMNTEAFF. The CDR3 DNA reads TGTGCCATCAGTCCCGGGGAAATGAACACTGAAGCTTTCTTT.